This TCR beta chain was documented in a study of blood T cell repertoires in COVID-19. Per the original data handling: For nucleated cells, counts were estimated from reference gene primer amplification. Assay: immunoSEQ multiplex PCR; the TCRdb copy retains only in-frame clones and omits some. V and J calls and clone size are copied from that table; D and trimming were computed from the DNA. The sample records about 260,000 clones, 80% to 90% being singletons. Germline V gene data show CDR1 as LGHDT and CDR2 as YNNKEL (reference sequence). Trimming at V came to 1 base and at J to 7 bases, leaving 6 bases not matched to a gene. CDR3 length equals 14 residues.

This sequence joins TRBV3-1 (or the pseudogene TRBV3-2) and TRBJ2-7, with TRBD1 matching over 8 bases. Sequences were obtained from peripheral blood. The receptor was isolated from a woman aged 40-49 years with acute or convalescent COVID-19. As DNA, the CDR3 is TGTGCCAGCAGCCAAGGCCCCAGGGGGCGAGAGCAGTACGTC. Translation gives CASSQGPRGREQYV.